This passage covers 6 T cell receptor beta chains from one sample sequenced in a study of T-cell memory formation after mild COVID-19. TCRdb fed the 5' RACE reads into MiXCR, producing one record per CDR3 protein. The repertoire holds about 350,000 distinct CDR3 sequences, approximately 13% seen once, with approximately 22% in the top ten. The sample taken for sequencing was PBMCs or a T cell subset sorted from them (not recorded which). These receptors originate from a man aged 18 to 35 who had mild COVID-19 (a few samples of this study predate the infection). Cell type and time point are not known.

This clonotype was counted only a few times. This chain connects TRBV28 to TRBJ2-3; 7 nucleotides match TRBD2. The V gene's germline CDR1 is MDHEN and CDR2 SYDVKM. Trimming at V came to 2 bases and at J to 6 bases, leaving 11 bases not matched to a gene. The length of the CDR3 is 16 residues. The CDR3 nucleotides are TGTGCCAGCAGTTTAGGTCCGGGGGGAAGCGGGGATACGCAGTATTTT. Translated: CASSLGPGGSGDTQYF.

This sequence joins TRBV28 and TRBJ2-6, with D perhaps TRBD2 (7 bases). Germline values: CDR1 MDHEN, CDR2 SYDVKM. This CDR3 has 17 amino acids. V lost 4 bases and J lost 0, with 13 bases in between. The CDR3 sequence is CASSWRGGLSGANVLTF. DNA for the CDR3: TGTGCCAGCAGTTGGAGGGGGGGCCTCTCTGGGGCCAACGTCCTGACTTTC.

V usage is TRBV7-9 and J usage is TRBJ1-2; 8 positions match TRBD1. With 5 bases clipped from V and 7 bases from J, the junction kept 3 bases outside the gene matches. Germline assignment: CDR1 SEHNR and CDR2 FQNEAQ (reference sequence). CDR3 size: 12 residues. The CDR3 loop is CASSGQGGGYTF. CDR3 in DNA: TGTGCCAGCAGCGGACAGGGTGGTGGCTACACCTTC.

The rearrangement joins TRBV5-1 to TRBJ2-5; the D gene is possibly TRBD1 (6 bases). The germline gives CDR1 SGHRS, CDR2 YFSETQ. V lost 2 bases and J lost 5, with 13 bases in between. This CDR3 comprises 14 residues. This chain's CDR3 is CASSLSGGGETQYF. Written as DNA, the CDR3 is TGCGCCAGCAGCTTATCTGGGGGCGGTGAGACCCAGTACTTC.

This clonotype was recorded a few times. CDR3 residues: CAWSVDRYEQYF. The DNA for the CDR3 is TGTGCCTGGAGTGTGGATCGATACGAGCAGTACTTC. The chain recombines TRBV30 with TRBJ2-7; D remains ambiguous. The germline CDR1 and CDR2 sequences are GTSNPN and SVGIG (reference sequence). V was pared by 0 bases and J by 4 bases, with 7 bases between. The CDR3 length is 12 residues.

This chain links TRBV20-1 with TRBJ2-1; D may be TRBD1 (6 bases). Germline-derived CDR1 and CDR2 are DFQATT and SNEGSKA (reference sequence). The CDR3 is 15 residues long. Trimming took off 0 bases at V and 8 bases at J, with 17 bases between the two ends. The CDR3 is CSARDGQRLGDEQFF. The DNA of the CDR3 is TGCAGTGCTAGAGACGGACAGCGTCTGGGGGATGAGCAGTTCTTC.